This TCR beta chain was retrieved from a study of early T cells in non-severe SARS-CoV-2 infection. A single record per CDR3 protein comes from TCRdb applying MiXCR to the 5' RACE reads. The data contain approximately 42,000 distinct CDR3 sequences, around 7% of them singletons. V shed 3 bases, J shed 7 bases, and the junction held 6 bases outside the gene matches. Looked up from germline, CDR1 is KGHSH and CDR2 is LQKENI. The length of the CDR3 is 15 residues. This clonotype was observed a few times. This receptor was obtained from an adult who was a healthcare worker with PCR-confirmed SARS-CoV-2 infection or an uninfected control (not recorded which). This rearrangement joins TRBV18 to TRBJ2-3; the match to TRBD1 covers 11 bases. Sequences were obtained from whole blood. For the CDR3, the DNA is TGTGCCAGCTCACCTCGGACAGGGGGCGAAAATACGCAGTATTTT. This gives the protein CASSPRTGGENTQYF.